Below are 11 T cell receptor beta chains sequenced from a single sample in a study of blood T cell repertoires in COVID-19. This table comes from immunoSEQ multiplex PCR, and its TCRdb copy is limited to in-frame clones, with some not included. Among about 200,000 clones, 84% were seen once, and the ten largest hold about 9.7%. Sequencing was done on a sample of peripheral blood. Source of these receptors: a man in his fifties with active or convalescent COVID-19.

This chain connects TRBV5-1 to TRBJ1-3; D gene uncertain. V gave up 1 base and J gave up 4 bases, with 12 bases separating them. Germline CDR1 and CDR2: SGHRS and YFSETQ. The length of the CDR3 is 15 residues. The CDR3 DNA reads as TGCGCCAGCAGCTTGTTCCCCTCGGGAGGAAACACCATATATTTT. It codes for CASSLFPSGGNTIYF.

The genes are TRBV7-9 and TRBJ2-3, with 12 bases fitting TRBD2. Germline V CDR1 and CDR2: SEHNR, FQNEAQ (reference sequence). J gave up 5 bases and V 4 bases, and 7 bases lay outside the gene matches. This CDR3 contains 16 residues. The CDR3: CASSYRLAGVRDTQYF. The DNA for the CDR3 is TGTGCCAGCAGCTACCGACTAGCGGGAGTGAGAGATACGCAGTATTTT.

The CDR3 DNA reads TGTGCCAGCAGCCAAGATTTCCGGGGGACTGAAGCTTTCTTT. It encodes CASSQDFRGTEAFF. The rearrangement joins TRBV4-2 to TRBJ1-1, with D possibly being TRBD1 (5 bases). This CDR3 region has 14 residues. V lost 0 bases to trimming and J lost 5 bases, with 10 bases between them. The germline CDR1 and CDR2 sequences are LGHNA and YNFKEQ.

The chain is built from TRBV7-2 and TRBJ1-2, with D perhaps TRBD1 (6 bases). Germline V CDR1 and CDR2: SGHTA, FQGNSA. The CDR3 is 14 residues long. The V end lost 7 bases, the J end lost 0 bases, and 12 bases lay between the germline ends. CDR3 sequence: CASNDQGPNYGYTF. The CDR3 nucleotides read TGTGCCAGCAACGACCAGGGGCCTAACTATGGCTACACCTTC.

CDR3 amino acids: CASSWTSGWTPYNEQFF. CDR3 DNA: TGCGCCAGCAGCTGGACTAGCGGGTGGACCCCGTACAATGAGCAGTTCTTC. This sequence joins TRBV5-1 and TRBJ2-1; 11 bases match TRBD2. After removal of 3 bases from V and 4 bases from J, the junction contained 9 bases not matched to a gene. The CDR3 length is 17 residues. Per germline, CDR1 SGHRS and CDR2 YFSETQ. Using reference TRBV5-1 and TRBJ2-1 for the parts outside the CDR3, the full variable domain is KAGVTQTPRYLIKTRGQQVTLSCSPISGHRSVSWYQQTPGQGLQFLFEYFSETQRNKGNFPGRFSGRQFSNSRSEMNVSTLELGDSALYLCASSWTSGWTPYNEQFFGPGTRLTVL.

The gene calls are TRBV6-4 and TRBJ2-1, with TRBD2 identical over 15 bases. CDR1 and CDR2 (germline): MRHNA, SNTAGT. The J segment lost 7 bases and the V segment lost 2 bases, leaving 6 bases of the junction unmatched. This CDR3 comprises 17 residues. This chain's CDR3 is CASSDTRTSGRANEQFF. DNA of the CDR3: TGTGCCAGCAGTGACACCCGGACTAGCGGGAGGGCAAATGAGCAGTTCTTC.

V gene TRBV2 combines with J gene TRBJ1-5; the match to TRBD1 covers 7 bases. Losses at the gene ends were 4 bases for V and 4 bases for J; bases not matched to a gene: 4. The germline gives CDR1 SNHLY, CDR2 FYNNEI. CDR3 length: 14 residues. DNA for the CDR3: TGTGCCAGCAGTGGTAACAGGGGAAATCAGCCCCAGCATTTT. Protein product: CASSGNRGNQPQHF.

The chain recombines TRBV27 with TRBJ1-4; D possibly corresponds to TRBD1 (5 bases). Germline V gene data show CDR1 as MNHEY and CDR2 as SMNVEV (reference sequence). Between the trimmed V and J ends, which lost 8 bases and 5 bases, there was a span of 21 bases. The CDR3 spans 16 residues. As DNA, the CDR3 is TGTGCCAGCTTATGTTACCGCAGGGTCATAAATGAAAAACTGTTTTTT. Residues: CASLCYRRVINEKLFF.

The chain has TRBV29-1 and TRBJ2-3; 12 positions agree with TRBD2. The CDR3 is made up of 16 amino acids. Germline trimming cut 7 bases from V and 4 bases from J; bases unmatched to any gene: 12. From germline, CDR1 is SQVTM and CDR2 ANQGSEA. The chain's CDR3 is CSAGGLAGGPADTQYF. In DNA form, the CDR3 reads TGCAGCGCCGGTGGCCTAGCGGGAGGGCCCGCAGATACGCAGTATTTT.

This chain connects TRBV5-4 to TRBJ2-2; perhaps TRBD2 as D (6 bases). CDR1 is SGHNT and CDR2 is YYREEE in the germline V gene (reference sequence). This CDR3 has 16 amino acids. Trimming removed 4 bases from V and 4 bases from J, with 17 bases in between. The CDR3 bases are TGTGCCAGCAGCATTGGGGGACTTCCGGGCACCGGGGAGCTGTTTTTT. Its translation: CASSIGGLPGTGELFF. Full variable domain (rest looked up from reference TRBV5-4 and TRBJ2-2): ETGVTQSPTHLIKTRGQQVTLRCSSQSGHNTVSWYQQALGQGPQFIFQYYREEENGRGNFPPRFSGLQFPNYSSELNVNALELDDSALYLCASSIGGLPGTGELFFGEGSRLTVL.

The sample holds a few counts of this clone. In DNA, the CDR3 is TGCGCCAGCAGCCAACCCACGGGAGGGGGATCGGGAGGCTACACCTTC. Its protein is CASSQPTGGGSGGYTF. J is TRBJ1-2 and V is TRBV4-1, with TRBD1 as a possible D gene (6 bases). Trimming took 2 bases from V and 8 from J, leaving 21 bases between them. The CDR3 totals 16 residues. Germline assignment: CDR1 MGHRA and CDR2 YSYEKL.